Listed here is a single TCR beta chain. Its antigen remains unidentified. The sample is drawn from a study of cytomegalovirus exposure and HLA in healthy donors. General study results and limits: According to an earlier analysis, most TCR beta V segments yielded productive rearrangements about 87% or about 30% of the time. Using the classifier, cytomegalovirus status was reportedly diagnosed with high specificity and sensitivity.

The PCR was carried out with 60 Vbeta primers and 13 Jbeta primers. Libraries were prepared by immunoSEQ multiplex PCR; TCRdb keeps only in-frame clonotypes and omits some of them. The sample's table shows roughly 100,000 clones. The CDR3 sequence is 14 residues long. The V and J ends lost 0 bases and 4 bases respectively, with 8 bases between them. Germline V CDR1 and CDR2: SGHAT, FQNNGV. The sample consisted of PBMCs. J is TRBJ2-3 and V is TRBV11-2, with no clear D. The TCR comes from a man in his forties or fifties in good health and CMV-seronegative. The CDR3 here is CASSLDPGADTQYF. CDR3 bases: TGTGCCAGCAGCTTAGATCCGGGTGCAGATACGCAGTATTTT.